This T cell receptor beta chain originates from a study of blood T cell repertoires in COVID-19. The CDR3 length is 16 residues. Germline CDR1 reads SNHLY; CDR2 reads FYNNEI. V lost 7 bases and J lost 5, with 18 bases in between. In the original workflow: By means of reference gene primer amplification, nucleated cell counts were estimated. Libraries were prepared by immunoSEQ multiplex PCR; TCRdb keeps only in-frame clonotypes and omits some of them. The V and J calls and clone size are taken from that table; D and trimming were inferred from the DNA. The table records 150,000 to 200,000 clones, around four fifths of them present only once.

This receptor was identified in an elderly woman with acute or convalescent COVID-19. The V and J genes are TRBV2 and TRBJ1-6, with D possibly being TRBD1 (5 bases). The material sequenced was peripheral blood. The CDR3 loop reads CASTRNQGRNNSPLHF. The CDR3 DNA follows: TGTGCCAGCACCAGAAATCAGGGAAGAAATAATTCACCCCTCCACTTT.